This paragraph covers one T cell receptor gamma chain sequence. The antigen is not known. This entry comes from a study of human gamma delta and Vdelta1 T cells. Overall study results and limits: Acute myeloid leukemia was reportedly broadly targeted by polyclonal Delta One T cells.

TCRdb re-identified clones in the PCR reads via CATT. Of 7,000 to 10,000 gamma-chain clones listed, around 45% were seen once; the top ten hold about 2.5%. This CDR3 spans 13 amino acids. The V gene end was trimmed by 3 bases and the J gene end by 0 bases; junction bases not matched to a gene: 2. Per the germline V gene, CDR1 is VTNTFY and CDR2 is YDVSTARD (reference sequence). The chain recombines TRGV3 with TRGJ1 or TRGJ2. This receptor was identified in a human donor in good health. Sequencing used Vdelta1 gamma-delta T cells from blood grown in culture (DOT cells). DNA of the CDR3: TGTGCCACCTGGGACCAGAATTATTATAAGAAACTCTTT. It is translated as CATWDQNYYKKLF.